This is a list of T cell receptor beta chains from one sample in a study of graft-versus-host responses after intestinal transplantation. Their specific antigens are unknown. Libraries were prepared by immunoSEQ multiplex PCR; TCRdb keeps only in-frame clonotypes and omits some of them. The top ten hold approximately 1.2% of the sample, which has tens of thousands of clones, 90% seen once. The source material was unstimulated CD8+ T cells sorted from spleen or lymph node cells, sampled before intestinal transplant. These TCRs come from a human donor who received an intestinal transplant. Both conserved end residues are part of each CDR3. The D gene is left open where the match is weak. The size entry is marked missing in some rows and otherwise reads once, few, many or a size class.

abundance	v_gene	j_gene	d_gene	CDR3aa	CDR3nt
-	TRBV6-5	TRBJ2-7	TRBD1	CASSFTQGAGFYEQYF	TGTGCCAGCAGTTTTACCCAGGGGGCGGGCTTTTACGAGCAGTACTTC
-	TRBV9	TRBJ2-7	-	CASSPDSYEQYF	TGTGCCAGCAGCCCGGACAGCTACGAGCAGTACTTC
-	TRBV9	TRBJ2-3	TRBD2	CASSVEIAGRADTQYF	TGTGCCAGCAGCGTAGAAATAGCGGGGAGGGCAGATACGCAGTATTTT
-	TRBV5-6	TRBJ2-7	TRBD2	CASSLGQLAGVYEQYF	TGTGCCAGCAGCTTGGGGCAACTAGCGGGGGTCTACGAGCAGTACTTC
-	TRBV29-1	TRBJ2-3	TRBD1	CSVDRGDRGGTDTQYF	TGCAGCGTTGATCGGGGGGACAGGGGGGGCACAGATACGCAGTATTTT
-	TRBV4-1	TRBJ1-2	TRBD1	CASSQADRDDGYTF	TGCGCCAGCAGCCAGGCGGACAGGGACGATGGCTACACCTTC
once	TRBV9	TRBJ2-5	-	CASSVGAAARETQYF	TGTGCCAGCAGCGTTGGTGCGGCCGCTAGAGAGACCCAGTACTTC
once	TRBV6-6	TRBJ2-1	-	CASSYPQGLYNEQFF	TGTGCCAGCAGTTACCCACAGGGACTATACAATGAGCAGTTCTTC
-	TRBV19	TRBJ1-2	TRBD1	CASSTPEDRPYYGYTF	TGTGCCAGTAGTACTCCGGAGGACAGGCCTTACTATGGCTACACCTTC
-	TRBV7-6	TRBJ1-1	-	CASSPAGIGDTEAFF	TGTGCCAGCAGCCCAGCCGGGATTGGGGACACTGAAGCTTTCTTT
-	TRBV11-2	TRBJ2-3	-	CASSFSGGGDTQYF	TGTGCCAGCAGCTTTAGCGGTGGAGGAGATACGCAGTATTTT
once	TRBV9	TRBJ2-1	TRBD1	CASSFGQGSWFEQFF	TGTGCCAGCAGCTTTGGACAGGGGTCGTGGTTTGAGCAGTTCTTC
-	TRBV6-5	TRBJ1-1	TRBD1	CASSTPQGGDTEAFF	TGTGCCAGCAGTACACCACAGGGGGGGGACACTGAAGCTTTCTTT
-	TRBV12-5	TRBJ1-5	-	CASGPPGSGPQHF	TGTGCTAGTGGTCCACCAGGGTCTGGGCCCCAGCATTTT
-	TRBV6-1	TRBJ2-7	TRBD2	CASSALAGGYEQYF	TGTGCCAGCAGTGCCCTAGCGGGGGGCTACGAGCAGTACTTC
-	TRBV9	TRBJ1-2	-	CASSVGQSGYTF	TGTGCCAGCAGCGTAGGACAGAGCGGCTACACCTTC
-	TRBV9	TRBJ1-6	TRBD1	CASSHRQGEGNSPPHF	TGTGCCAGCAGCCACCGACAGGGAGAGGGTAATTCACCCCCCCACTTT
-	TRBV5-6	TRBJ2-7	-	CASSFIPGHDYEQYF	TGTGCCAGCAGCTTCATACCGGGACACGACTACGAGCAGTACTTC
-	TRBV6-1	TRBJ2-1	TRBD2	CASSDVGGLAGSNEQFF	TGTGCCAGCAGTGACGTTGGGGGGCTAGCGGGGAGCAATGAGCAGTTCTTC
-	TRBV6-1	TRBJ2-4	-	CASSDLNIQYF	TGTGCCAGCAGTGACCTAAACATTCAGTACTTC
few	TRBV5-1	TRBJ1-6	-	CASSVVRARNSPLHF	TGCGCCAGCAGCGTCGTGAGGGCGAGGAATTCACCCCTCCACTTT
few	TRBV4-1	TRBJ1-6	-	CASSQDGGFDSPLHF	TGCGCCAGCAGCCAAGATGGTGGCTTCGATTCACCCCTCCACTTT
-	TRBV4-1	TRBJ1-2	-	CASSQDPPELADGYTF	TGCGCCAGCAGCCAAGATCCCCCCGAACTAGCGGATGGCTACACCTTC
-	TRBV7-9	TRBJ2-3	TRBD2	CASLRGGLGTQYF	TGTGCCAGCCTGCGGGGGGGGCTGGGTACGCAGTATTTT
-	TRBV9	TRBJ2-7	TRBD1	CASSQGTGGYEQYF	TGTGCCAGCAGCCAGGGGACAGGGGGCTACGAGCAGTACTTC
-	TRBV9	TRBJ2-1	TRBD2	CASSNRLAGGRGGEQFF	TGTGCCAGCAGCAACCGACTAGCGGGGGGCCGGGGGGGTGAGCAGTTCTTC
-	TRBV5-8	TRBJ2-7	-	CASSLVGRVSYEQYF	TGTGCCAGCAGCTTGGTCGGCAGGGTGTCCTACGAGCAGTACTTC
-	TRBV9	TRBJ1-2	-	CASSEGNGYTF	TGTGCCAGCAGCGAGGGGAATGGCTACACCTTC
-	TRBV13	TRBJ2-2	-	CASSLGSGTGELFF	TGTGCCAGCAGCCTGGGGTCGGGGACCGGGGAGCTGTTTTTT
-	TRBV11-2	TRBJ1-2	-	CASSPGGGHYGYTF	TGTGCCAGCAGCCCCGGGGGAGGACATTATGGCTACACCTTC
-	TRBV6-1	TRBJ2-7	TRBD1	CASSDKTQGAAYEQYF	TGTGCCAGCAGTGACAAAACACAGGGGGCGGCCTACGAGCAGTACTTC
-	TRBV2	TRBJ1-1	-	CAYSPQGNTEAFF	TGTGCCTACTCCCCCCAGGGGAACACTGAAGCTTTCTTT
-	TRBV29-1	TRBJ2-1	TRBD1	CSDSRQGLSYNEQFF	TGCAGCGATTCACGACAGGGCCTCTCCTACAATGAGCAGTTCTTC
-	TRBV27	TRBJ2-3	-	CASHGPGGPTDTQYF	TGTGCCAGCCACGGCCCCGGGGGGCCCACAGATACGCAGTATTTT
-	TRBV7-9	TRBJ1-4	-	CASSSQANEKLFF	TGTGCCAGCAGCTCCCAGGCTAATGAAAAACTGTTTTTT